These 4 T cell receptor beta chains were all obtained from the same sample, sequenced in a study of blood T cell repertoires in COVID-19. Clones were read by immunoSEQ multiplex PCR, and TCRdb kept only the in-frame ones, dropping some. The data contain roughly 200,000 clones, 86% of them singletons. Sequencing was carried out using PBMCs or T cells enriched from blood (not recorded which). The receptors were sampled from a man aged 35-49 years with acute COVID-19.

The chain is built from TRBV5-8 and TRBJ2-5; TRBD2 might be the D (5 bases). Germline lookup yields CDR1 SGHTS and CDR2 YDEGEE. V was cut by 4 bases and J by 11 bases, with 15 bases left in between. The CDR3 totals 12 residues. CDR3 DNA: TGTGCCAGCAGCCCCGACCTCCGGGATCAGTACTTC. Translation: CASSPDLRDQYF.

The chain joins TRBV7-2 to TRBJ1-6; D is unresolved. Trimming removed 3 bases at V and 8 bases at J, with 8 bases between. The germline V gene encodes CDR1 SGHTA and CDR2 FQGNSA. The CDR3 sequence is 13 residues long. CDR3 DNA sequence: TGTGCCAGCAGCTTTTTCGCGTATTCACCCCTCCACTTT. This codes for CASSFFAYSPLHF.

The chain uses TRBV29-1 and TRBJ2-2, with 7 bases aligning to TRBD1. V lost 0 bases, J lost 5 bases, and 3 bases stayed unmatched. The CDR3 consists of 14 residues. Germline V CDR1 and CDR2: SQVTM, ANQGSEA. CDR3 sequence reads: CSVEDRGLTGELFF. The CDR3 DNA is TGCAGCGTTGAAGACAGGGGGTTAACCGGGGAGCTGTTTTTT.

The rearrangement joins TRBV29-1 to TRBJ2-3; D unresolved. V shed 5 bases and J shed 1 base, with 7 bases lying between them. CDR1 SQVTM and CDR2 ANQGSEA come from the germline V gene. The CDR3 consists of 12 residues. The CDR3 protein is CSVITGTDTQYF. CDR3 nucleotides: TGCAGCGTTATAACGGGCACAGATACGCAGTATTTT.